This TCR beta chain was identified during a study of cytomegalovirus exposure and HLA in healthy donors. Note on this clone: Its specificity is not known.

This CDR3 contains 14 residues. V lost 6 bases to trimming and J lost 5 bases; unmatched junction nucleotides: 6. Germline V CDR1 and CDR2: MNHEY, SVGAGI. The PCR made use of 60 Vbeta and 13 Jbeta primers. Only in-frame clones appear in the TCRdb table, and some are missing; sequencing was by immunoSEQ multiplex PCR. This sample carries about 200,000 clones, with roughly 0.74% going to the ten biggest clones. While unrecorded immune exposures were likely, the donors were nominally healthy when sampled. Study results and limitations: Sequences of the TCR beta chain were said to predict the HLA-A and HLA-B alleles of most subjects accurately. Cytomegalovirus association was listed for around 170 TCR beta chains.

This chain connects TRBV6-5 to TRBJ1-2, with 10 nucleotides matching TRBD1. The sequencing input was PBMCs. The receptor comes from a boy between 10 and 17 years old in good health and CMV-seronegative. The CDR3 protein is CASRLRDRGYGYTF. CDR3 coding DNA: TGTGCCAGCAGGCTCCGGGACAGGGGATATGGCTACACCTTC.